Listed here are 13 T cell receptor beta chains from one sample, sequenced in a study of Graves' ophthalmopathy and Graves' hyperthyroidism. TCR beta CDR3 amplification used RNA transcripts. Following a first-round RT-PCR that used HTBI primers, a second-round multiplex PCR was carried out. A single record per CDR3 protein comes from TCRdb applying MiXCR to the multiplex PCR reads. The sample has about 220,000 distinct CDR3 sequences, under 25% seen once. The sample consisted of peripheral blood. The receptors here all came from a woman between 50 and 59 years old with Graves' ophthalmopathy.

The chain employs TRBV12-3 or TRBV12-4 and TRBJ1-2, with a tentative D call TRBD1 (5 bases). The CDR3 spans 13 residues. Trimming cost V 6 bases and J 4 bases, with 12 bases left between them. DNA for the CDR3: TGTGCCAGCAGCCCCCGGACAACCTATGGCTACACCTTC. This encodes CASSPRTTYGYTF.

This clonotype has just one count. The V and J genes are TRBV10-3 and TRBJ1-2; D possibly corresponds to TRBD1 (6 bases). The CDR3 consists of 13 residues. Germline assignment: CDR1 ENHRY and CDR2 SYGVKD. The germline V and J ends were trimmed by 11 bases and 2 bases, with 15 bases remaining between them. This chain's CDR3 is CAVRGQDNYGYTF. For the CDR3, the DNA is TGTGCCGTGAGGGGACAAGACAACTATGGCTACACCTTC.

V and J are TRBV3-1 and TRBJ2-5; 13 nucleotides match TRBD2. CDR3 length: 17 residues. Germline V gene data show CDR1 as LGHDT and CDR2 as YNNKEL (reference sequence). After removal of 2 bases from V and 4 bases from J, the junction contained 7 bases not matched to a gene. CDR3 region: CASSQRTSGSRGETQYF. CDR3 bases: TGTGCCAGCAGCCAACGGACTAGCGGGAGTCGGGGAGAGACCCAGTACTTC.

This clonotype has a handful of counts. A much larger clone lies a single base off, so this may be a read error. The genes are TRBV28 and TRBJ2-7, with 8 nucleotides matching TRBD2. Germline CDR1 and CDR2: MDHEN and SYDVKM. Trimming removed 5 bases from V and 3 bases from J; junction bases left unmatched: 18. The CDR3 loop spans 18 amino acids. This CDR3 is CASSKGTSGLFNIYEQYF. DNA of the CDR3: TGTGCCAGCAGTAAGGGAACTAGCGGCCTCTTTAACATCTACGAGCAGTACTTC.

At least ten counts were recorded for this clonotype. The rearrangement links TRBV10-2 to TRBJ1-1; D gene uncertain. V shed 8 bases and J shed 4 bases, with 14 bases lying between them. There are 13 residues in the CDR3. CDR1 is WSHSY, CDR2 SAAADI, per germline. The CDR3 bases are TGCGCCAGCCAGACGGAGCAGAGCACTGAAGCTTTCTTT. Its protein product is CASQTEQSTEAFF.

This clonotype has a handful of counts. The chain uses TRBV6-1 and TRBJ2-6; maybe TRBD1 (6 bases). The CDR3 loop spans 18 amino acids. The V end was cut by 6 bases, the J end by 4 bases, with 22 bases between. Germline-derived CDR1 and CDR2 are MNHNS and SASEGT. The CDR3 sequence: CASSEIWEGGTGANVLTF. The CDR3, as DNA: TGTGCCAGCAGCGAAATTTGGGAAGGGGGAACCGGGGCCAACGTCCTGACTTTC.

This clonotype was picked up many times. The V gene is TRBV6-1, the J gene TRBJ1-1; D uncertain. CDR1 and CDR2 (germline): MNHNS, SASEGT. V gave up 8 bases and J gave up 6 bases, with 16 bases separating them. The CDR3 extends over 13 amino acids. The DNA for the CDR3 is TGTGCCAGCCGCCCCGTGGGGTCTCCTGAAGCTTTCTTT. Translating gives CASRPVGSPEAFF.

This clonotype appeared many times. The chain is built from TRBV28 and TRBJ1-1; D is unclear. CDR1 MDHEN and CDR2 SYDVKM come from the germline V gene. The CDR3 length is 14 residues. V was cut by 3 bases and J by 1 base, with 9 bases left in between. CDR3 DNA sequence: TGTGCCAGCAGTTTGGTAATGACGAACACTGAAGCTTTCTTT. Its translation: CASSLVMTNTEAFF.

The chain joins TRBV5-4 to TRBJ2-4; D not certain. The CDR3 is 17 residues long. V was pared by 0 bases and J by 0 bases, with 13 bases between. Looked up from germline, CDR1 is SGHNT and CDR2 is YYREEE (reference sequence). CDR3 sequence (DNA): TGTGCCAGCAGCTTGGATACTTCCCCTCTAGCCAAAAACATTCAGTACTTC. Its protein product is CASSLDTSPLAKNIQYF.

Many counts were recorded for this clonotype. The V gene is TRBV18, the J gene TRBJ1-3, with D perhaps matching TRBD1 (5 bases). The germline V and J ends were trimmed by 3 bases and 1 base, with 13 bases remaining between them. Germline CDR1 is KGHSH and CDR2 is LQKENI. This CDR3 spans 16 amino acids. CDR3 in amino acids: CASSPPSGGSGNTIYF. The DNA of the CDR3 is TGTGCCAGCTCACCTCCATCGGGGGGTTCTGGAAACACCATATATTTT. The full variable domain, its missing parts supplied by reference TRBV18 and TRBJ1-3, is NAGVMQNPRHLVRRRGQEARLRCSPMKGHSHVYWYRQLPEEGLKFMVYLQKENIIDESGMPKERFSAEFPKEGPSILRIQQVVRGDSAAYFCASSPPSGGSGNTIYFGEGSWLTVV.

This chain uses TRBV12-3 or TRBV12-4 with TRBJ2-7, with D hard to call. There are 10 residues in the CDR3. V was cut by 5 bases and J by 6 bases, with 5 bases left in between. CDR3 protein: CASSNGEQYF. DNA for the CDR3: TGTGCCAGCAGTAACGGCGAGCAGTACTTC.

This clonotype was seen ten or more times. This rearrangement joins TRBV7-3 to TRBJ1-1; the match to TRBD1 covers 8 bases. The CDR3 is made up of 15 amino acids. The germline V gene encodes CDR1 SGHTA and CDR2 FQGTGA. V lost 4 bases to trimming and J lost 4 bases; unmatched junction nucleotides: 8. CDR3 in DNA: TGTGCCAGCAGCTCAAACAGGGGGAAGGGCACTGAAGCTTTCTTT. Protein: CASSSNRGKGTEAFF.

To note about this clonotype: At one boundary the junction diverges from the germline segment, which might be a read error. The V call is TRBV7-9, the J call TRBJ2-5; unclear D gene. Germline lookup yields CDR1 SEHNR and CDR2 FQNEAQ (reference sequence). The CDR3 length is 14 residues. DNA for the CDR3: TGTGCCAGCAGTTTAGGGCAAACCAAAGAGACCCAGTACTTC. This codes for CASSLGQTKETQYF. Together with reference TRBV7-9 and TRBJ2-5, the CDR3 gives the full variable domain: DTGVSQNPRHKITKRGQNVTFRCDPISEHNRLYWYRQTLGQGPEFLTYFQNEAQLEKSRLLSDRFSAERPKGSFSTLEIQRTEQGDSAMYLCASSLGQTKETQYFGPGTRLLVL.